Presented here are 18 T cell receptor beta chains from one specimen sequenced in a study of blood T cells in healthy people across ages. PCR was performed a second time for about 7 to 11 cycles using a sample-barcoded 5' primer and a J-beta primer mix. Each CDR3 protein gets one entry after TCRdb re-called the 5' RACE reads with MiXCR. This table holds approximately 800,000 distinct CDR3 sequences, roughly 50% found once. Sequencing was performed on blood. These receptors were taken from a man aged 40-49 years in good health.

V usage is TRBV15 and J usage is TRBJ2-3, with 11 bases that match TRBD2. V shed 1 base, J shed 4 bases, and the junction held 4 bases outside the gene matches. The germline V gene has CDR1 LNHNV and CDR2 YYDKDF (reference sequence). The CDR3 extends over 16 amino acids. The CDR3 sequence: CATSRASGGFPDTQYF. CDR3 DNA: TGTGCCACCAGCAGAGCTAGCGGGGGGTTTCCAGATACGCAGTATTTT.

The CDR3 DNA sequence: TGTGCCAGCAGCCCAAGATTCCGGGACAGCTCCTACGAGCAGTACTTC. Amino acids: CASSPRFRDSSYEQYF. The V call is TRBV4-2, the J call TRBJ2-7, with 7 bases matching TRBD1. J was trimmed by 0 bases and V by 4 bases; bases with no gene match: 9. The CDR3 covers 16 residues. Germline CDR1 LGHNA, CDR2 YNFKEQ.

The chain links TRBV28 to TRBJ1-5, with 7 bases identical to TRBD1. The J segment lost 3 bases and the V segment lost 1 base, leaving 3 bases of the junction unmatched. The V gene's germline CDR1 is MDHEN and CDR2 SYDVKM. The length of the CDR3 is 15 residues. This CDR3 reads CASSLYGQDNQPQHF. The CDR3 region has the DNA TGTGCCAGCAGTTTATATGGACAGGACAATCAGCCCCAGCATTTT.

This clonotype was found a few times. The chain is built from TRBV9 and TRBJ1-1, with TRBD1 matching 9 bases. The CDR3 is 19 residues long. Germline V lookup: CDR1 SGDLS, CDR2 YYNGEE. The ends lost 0 bases at V and 1 base at J; junction bases unmatched: 13. The CDR3 DNA reads TGTGCCAGCAGCGTAGTGTTCGCGGGACAGGGAAATCGGAACACTGAAGCTTTCTTT. Encoded protein: CASSVVFAGQGNRNTEAFF.

This clonotype has a handful of counts. The CDR3 reads CATSRAGFETQYF. The CDR3 DNA reads TGTGCCACCAGCAGAGCTGGCTTCGAGACCCAGTACTTC. V is TRBV15 and J is TRBJ2-5; no definite D call. The CDR3 covers 13 residues. V gave up 1 base and J gave up 5 bases, with 8 bases separating them. Germline V gene data show CDR1 as LNHNV and CDR2 as YYDKDF (reference sequence).

The table lists this clonotype with a few counts. The chain is built from TRBV28 and TRBJ2-1; D not certain. V was pared by 5 bases and J by 10 bases, with 12 bases between. The germline V gene encodes CDR1 MDHEN and CDR2 SYDVKM. This CDR3 spans 12 amino acids. The CDR3 DNA is TGTGCCAGCAGTCAGAGACTGTCCGAGCAGTTCTTC. The encoded protein is CASSQRLSEQFF.

This rearrangement joins TRBV6-2 or TRBV6-3 to TRBJ2-1; D tentatively fits TRBD1 or TRBD2 (6 bases each). The CDR3 is 14 residues long. Germline V lookup: CDR1 MNHEY, CDR2 SVGEGT. V lost 5 bases and J lost 9, with 17 bases in between. CDR3: CASSRRGRFSEQFF. CDR3 coding DNA: TGTGCCAGCAGTCGAAGGGGGAGGTTTAGTGAGCAGTTCTTC.

There are many counts of this clonotype. The chain combines TRBV4-2 with TRBJ2-3; possibly TRBD1 for D (6 bases). This CDR3 region has 15 residues. Germline loops: CDR1 LGHNA, CDR2 YNFKEQ. The ends were cut back, 4 bases at V and 2 bases at J, with 13 bases in the middle. The DNA of the CDR3 is TGTGCCAGCAGCCTTCAAGGGGGACCCACAGATACGCAGTATTTT. Its translation is CASSLQGGPTDTQYF.

This clonotype was recorded many times. This chain connects TRBV29-1 to TRBJ2-7, with 11 bases fitting TRBD1. CDR3 size: 17 residues. Germline V gene lookup returns CDR1 SQVTM and CDR2 ANQGSEA. The ends lost 3 bases at V and 3 bases at J; junction bases unmatched: 13. The CDR3 loop reads CSVDSGTGGVTIYEQYF. As DNA, the CDR3 is TGCAGCGTTGATAGCGGGACAGGGGGTGTAACGATCTACGAGCAGTACTTC.

The CDR3 here is CASSLMGFNQPQHF. The CDR3 region has the DNA TGTGCCAGCAGCTTGATGGGGTTTAATCAGCCCCAGCATTTT. The rearrangement links TRBV7-2 to TRBJ1-5, with D unclear. Germline lookup yields CDR1 SGHTA and CDR2 FQGNSA. The V gene lost 3 bases and the J gene lost 4 bases, with 10 bases spanning the gap. This CDR3 contains 14 residues.

V gene TRBV6-1 combines with J gene TRBJ1-5; D is perhaps TRBD1 (6 bases). Trimming cost V 6 bases and J 2 bases, with 20 bases left between them. Germline assignment: CDR1 MNHNS and CDR2 SASEGT. There are 17 residues in the CDR3. CDR3 sequence (DNA): TGTGCCAGCAGCATTTATCGGGACAACTCGGGCAATCAGCCCCAGCATTTT. It translates to CASSIYRDNSGNQPQHF.

This clonotype was seen many times. The rearrangement uses TRBV19 and TRBJ2-5; no reliable D call. This CDR3 contains 15 residues. CDR1 and CDR2 from the germline V gene are LNHDA and SQIVND (reference sequence). The V end lost 1 base, the J end lost 4 bases, and 13 bases lay between the germline ends. The CDR3 here is CASSIGRYAGETQYF. CDR3 sequence (DNA): TGTGCCAGTAGTATAGGCCGATACGCCGGAGAGACCCAGTACTTC.

As regards this clonotype: It may be a read error: a sequence one base away is much more abundant. The rearrangement joins TRBV4-1 to TRBJ2-1; the D gene is possibly TRBD2 (6 bases). Germline V gene sequence: CDR1 MGHRA, CDR2 YSYEKL. V was cut by 4 bases and J by 5 bases, with 12 bases left in between. This CDR3 region has 14 residues. The CDR3 region has the DNA TGCGCCAGCAGCCGCCAGACGGGAGACAATGAGCAGTTCTTC. Translating it yields CASSRQTGDNEQFF.

This clonotype was observed a few times. The genes are TRBV15 and TRBJ2-7; D is perhaps TRBD2 (6 bases). Trimming took off 8 bases at V and 1 base at J, with 18 bases between the two ends. The germline CDR1 and CDR2 sequences are LNHNV and YYDKDF (reference sequence). The CDR3 is 15 amino acids. In DNA, the CDR3 is TGTGCCACCCAACCTTCCACGGGACTGTCCTACGAGCAGTACTTC. It specifies CATQPSTGLSYEQYF. The variable domain in full, completed from reference TRBV15 and TRBJ2-7, reads DAMVIQNPRYQVTQFGKPVTLSCSQTLNHNVMYWYQQKSSQAPKLLFHYYDKDFNNEADTPDNFQSRRPNTSFCFLDIRSPGLGDTAMYLCATQPSTGLSYEQYFGPGTRLTVT.

The V gene is TRBV20-1, the J gene TRBJ2-5; D remains unclear. Looked up from germline, CDR1 is DFQATT and CDR2 is SNEGSKA (reference sequence). The CDR3 runs 12 residues. Between the trimmed V and J ends, which lost 4 bases and 0 bases, there was a span of 6 bases. The CDR3 sequence is CSATPNQETQYF. The CDR3 region has the DNA TGCAGTGCTACCCCTAACCAAGAGACCCAGTACTTC.

V and J are TRBV27 and TRBJ1-4; D perhaps matches TRBD1 (5 bases). The V gene lost 6 bases and the J gene lost 0 bases, with 20 bases spanning the gap. This CDR3 contains 18 residues. Looked up from germline, CDR1 is MNHEY and CDR2 is SMNVEV (reference sequence). CDR3 nucleotides: TGTGCCAGCAGCCCACTAGGGGCTAGAGGGGCAACTAATGAAAAACTGTTTTTT. Protein product: CASSPLGARGATNEKLFF.

The V and J genes are TRBV7-2 and TRBJ2-1; 7 bases fit TRBD2. V lost 4 bases, J lost 3 bases, and 6 bases stayed unmatched. Per the germline V gene, CDR1 is SGHTA and CDR2 is FQGNSA. The CDR3 is 15 residues long. CDR3 sequence reads: CASSSGLVRYNEQFF. Written as DNA, the CDR3 is TGTGCCAGCAGCTCAGGACTAGTCCGCTACAATGAGCAGTTCTTC.

On this clonotype itself: Compared with germline, one end of the junction differs, possibly owing to a read error. The chain carries TRBV28 and TRBJ1-1, with 8 positions matching TRBD1. This CDR3 comprises 15 residues. CDR1 MDHEN and CDR2 SYDVKM come from the germline V gene. CDR3 nucleotide sequence: TGTGCCAGCAGTCGGCAGGGGGCGAGGAACACTGGAGCTTTCTTT. This encodes CASSRQGARNTGAFF. The full variable domain, its missing parts supplied by reference TRBV28 and TRBJ1-1, is DVKVTQSSRYLVKRTGEKVFLECVQDMDHENMFWYRQDPGLGLRLIYFSYDVKMKEKGDIPEGYSVSREKKERFSLILESASTNQTSMYLCASSRQGARNTGAFFGQGTRLTVV.